Listed here are 17 T cell receptor beta chains from one sample, sequenced in a study of response to subunit inactivated influenza vaccine. TCRdb called the RT-PCR reads again in MiXCR, with one record for every CDR3 protein. The top ten clones hold less than 4% of a sample with some 520,000 distinct CDR3 sequences, approximately 17% of them seen once. Specimen: CD4+ T cells sorted from PBMCs, collected roughly 24 months after vaccination. The receptors derive from a man aged 50-75 years who received an inactivated influenza vaccine.

The chain uses TRBV28 and TRBJ2-7, with a weak D call TRBD2 (6 bases). Trimming removed 5 bases at V and 12 bases at J, with 14 bases between. In germline, CDR1 is MDHEN, CDR2 SYDVKM. This CDR3 spans 11 amino acids. CDR3 region: CASSKLAEWYF. DNA for the CDR3: TGTGCCAGCAGTAAACTAGCAGAGTGGTACTTC.

The V call is TRBV6-2 or TRBV6-3, the J call TRBJ2-1; D tentatively fits TRBD1 or TRBD2 (6 bases each). CDR1 MNHEY and CDR2 SVGEGT come from the germline V gene. CDR3 length: 15 residues. The V end lost 6 bases, the J end lost 7 bases, and 19 bases lay between the germline ends. CDR3 region: CASSLAGTPRNEQFF. The CDR3 DNA follows: TGTGCCAGCAGCCTCGCGGGGACACCGAGGAATGAGCAGTTCTTC.

In this sample, this clonotype turned up a few times. This chain links TRBV27 with TRBJ1-5; D is unresolved. The CDR3 contains 13 residues. The V and J ends lost 8 bases and 6 bases respectively, with 14 bases between them. From germline, CDR1 is MNHEY and CDR2 SMNVEV (reference sequence). The CDR3 DNA follows: TGTGCCAGCGCCCCCTCCTTCCGTCAGCCCCAGCATTTT. This sequence encodes CASAPSFRQPQHF.

The chain employs TRBV14 and TRBJ2-7; no clear D gene. The CDR3 spans 12 residues. Germline V gives CDR1 SGHDN, CDR2 FVKESK. Trimming left V 1 base short and J 8 bases short, with 9 bases between. The CDR3: CASSQVFVKQYF. In nucleotides, the CDR3 is TGTGCCAGCAGCCAAGTCTTCGTCAAGCAGTACTTC.

This clonotype was observed at least ten times. The J gene is TRBJ1-2, the V gene TRBV12-3 or TRBV12-4; 7 bases are a match to TRBD1. V shed 5 bases, J shed 2 bases, and the junction held 14 bases outside the gene matches. The CDR3 runs to 17 residues. The CDR3 reads CASSAHTGTESNYGYTF. In DNA, the CDR3 is TGTGCCAGCAGTGCACACACCGGGACAGAGTCCAACTATGGCTACACCTTC.

The V gene is TRBV20-1, the J gene TRBJ2-5; D unresolved. V was cut by 3 bases and J by 5 bases, with 10 bases left in between. This CDR3 spans 12 amino acids. The germline V gene encodes CDR1 DFQATT and CDR2 SNEGSKA (reference sequence). The CDR3 region is CSASPSSETQYF. CDR3 coding DNA: TGCAGTGCTAGCCCCTCATCGGAGACCCAGTACTTC.

The chain's CDR3 is CASSQGNTYEQYF. DNA for the CDR3: TGTGCCAGCAGCCAAGGGAACACCTACGAGCAGTACTTC. This chain connects TRBV14 to TRBJ2-7; D is ambiguous. There are 13 residues in the CDR3. Germline values: CDR1 SGHDN, CDR2 FVKESK. Trimming removed 1 base at V and 2 bases at J, with 6 bases between.

This clonotype was detected a few times. V gene TRBV5-1 combines with J gene TRBJ2-1; the D is unclear. V was cut by 1 base and J by 2 bases, with 7 bases left in between. In germline, CDR1 is SGHRS, CDR2 YFSETQ. The CDR3 contains 14 residues. The CDR3 nucleotides are TGCGCCAGCAGCTTGCTGGAAACCTACAATGAGCAGTTCTTC. Its translation is CASSLLETYNEQFF. The complete variable domain, with remaining parts taken from reference TRBV5-1 and TRBJ2-1, reads KAGVTQTPRYLIKTRGQQVTLSCSPISGHRSVSWYQQTPGQGLQFLFEYFSETQRNKGNFPGRFSGRQFSNSRSEMNVSTLELGDSALYLCASSLLETYNEQFFGPGTRLTVL.

In its sample, this clonotype was seen a few times. The V gene is TRBV11-2, the J gene TRBJ2-3; D might be TRBD2 (6 bases). The CDR3 contains 15 residues. The V end was cut by 5 bases, the J end by 4 bases, with 16 bases between. From germline, CDR1 is SGHAT and CDR2 FQNNGV. The CDR3 sequence is CASSLGRGGADTQYF. CDR3 coding DNA: TGTGCCAGCAGCCTAGGACGCGGAGGGGCAGATACGCAGTATTTT.

This clonotype was recorded many times. The CDR3 coding sequence is TGTGCCACCAGCAGAGCGACTTGGCAGTCCACCGGGGAGCTGTTTTTT. It yields the protein CATSRATWQSTGELFF. This chain links TRBV15 with TRBJ2-2; no reliable D call. Per germline, CDR1 LNHNV and CDR2 YYDKDF (reference sequence). Trimming pared 1 base from V and 4 bases from J, leaving 13 bases between. This CDR3 region has 16 residues.

This clonotype was seen a handful of times. J is TRBJ2-5 and V is TRBV20-1; TRBD1 matches 8 bases. The germline V gene encodes CDR1 DFQATT and CDR2 SNEGSKA (reference sequence). V lost 6 bases, J lost 4 bases, and 10 bases stayed unmatched. The CDR3 covers 14 residues. The CDR3 reads CSAQNRGTGETQYF. For the CDR3, the DNA is TGCAGTGCCCAAAATCGGGGGACAGGAGAGACCCAGTACTTC.

The gene calls are TRBV28 and TRBJ2-5, with 8 bases that match TRBD1. Germline-derived CDR1 and CDR2 are MDHEN and SYDVKM. The CDR3 has 15 amino acids. V trimming: 5 bases; J trimming: 5 bases; junction bases outside the gene matches: 10. CDR3 protein: CASSPRGQGTETQYF. CDR3 DNA: TGTGCCAGCAGTCCTAGAGGACAGGGAACGGAGACCCAGTACTTC.

Of note for this clonotype: A read error may explain this, as a much larger clone is one base away. The rearrangement links TRBV20-1 to TRBJ2-1; 7 nucleotides agree with TRBD1. Germline assignment: CDR1 DFQATT and CDR2 SNEGSKA (reference sequence). The CDR3 has 15 amino acids. The DNA for the CDR3 is TGCTGTGCCCCCGACACCCGACAGGGAGCACGTGAGCAGTTCTTC. It translates to CCAPDTRQGAREQFF.

The chain is built from TRBV5-6 and TRBJ2-3, with 7 nucleotides matching TRBD2. The CDR3 spans 17 residues. Germline V gene lookup returns CDR1 SGHDT and CDR2 YYEEEE. Trimming at V came to 3 bases and at J to 2 bases, leaving 12 bases not matched to a gene. The CDR3 sequence is CASSWGGSETLTDTQYF. CDR3 DNA sequence: TGTGCCAGCAGCTGGGGGGGGAGTGAGACACTCACAGATACGCAGTATTTT.

In regard to this clonotype: A read error may explain this, as a much larger clone is one base away. V is TRBV6-2 or TRBV6-3 and J is TRBJ1-5, with D unclear. The CDR3 length is 13 residues. The germline CDR1 and CDR2 sequences are MNHEY and SVGEGT. Deletions cut 5 bases from V and 4 bases from J, with 9 bases between. This CDR3 reads CASSVAGNQPQHF. The CDR3, as DNA: TGTGCCAGCAGTGTCGCCGGTAATCAGCCCCAGCATTTT.

The gene calls are TRBV6-1 and TRBJ1-5, with D unresolved. Germline loops: CDR1 MNHNS, CDR2 SASEGT. V was cut by 10 bases and J by 1 base, with 20 bases left in between. The CDR3 contains 16 residues. The CDR3 DNA is TGTGCCACCACGACGGCTATGGGTGGAAGCAATCAGCCCCAGCATTTT. Its translation: CATTTAMGGSNQPQHF.

This clonotype was recorded a few times. V is TRBV7-2 and J is TRBJ1-5; D is uncertain. The germline CDR1 and CDR2 sequences are SGHTA and FQGNSA. V shed 1 base and J shed 3 bases, with 7 bases lying between them. The CDR3 totals 14 residues. CDR3 residues: CASSLVGFNQPQHF. The CDR3 nucleotides read TGTGCCAGCAGCTTAGTCGGGTTCAATCAGCCCCAGCATTTT.